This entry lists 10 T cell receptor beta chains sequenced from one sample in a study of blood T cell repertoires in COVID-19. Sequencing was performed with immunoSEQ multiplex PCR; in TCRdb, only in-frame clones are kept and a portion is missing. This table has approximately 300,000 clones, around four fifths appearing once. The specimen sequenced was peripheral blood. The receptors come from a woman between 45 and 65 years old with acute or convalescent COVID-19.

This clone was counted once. CDR3 in DNA: TGTGCCACCAGTCCGGGGGGGGGCGGTGATTCACCCCTCCACTTT. Amino acids: CATSPGGGGDSPLHF. The rearrangement links TRBV24-1 to TRBJ1-6; the D gene is possibly TRBD1 (6 bases). Germline V lookup: CDR1 KGHDR, CDR2 SFDVKD. Trimming cost V 6 bases and J 8 bases, with 16 bases left between them. The CDR3 sequence is 15 residues long.

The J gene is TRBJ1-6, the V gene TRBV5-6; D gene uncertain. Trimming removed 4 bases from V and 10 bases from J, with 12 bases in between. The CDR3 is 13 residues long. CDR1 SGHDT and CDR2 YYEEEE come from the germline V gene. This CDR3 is CASSPEPGSPLHF. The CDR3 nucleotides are TGTGCCAGCAGCCCCGAGCCCGGGTCACCCCTCCACTTT. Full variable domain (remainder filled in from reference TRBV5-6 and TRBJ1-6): DAGVTQSPTHLIKTRGQQVTLRCSPKSGHDTVSWYQQALGQGPQFIFQYYEEEERQRGNFPDRFSGHQFPNYSSELNVNALLLGDSALYLCASSPEPGSPLHFGNGTRLTVT.

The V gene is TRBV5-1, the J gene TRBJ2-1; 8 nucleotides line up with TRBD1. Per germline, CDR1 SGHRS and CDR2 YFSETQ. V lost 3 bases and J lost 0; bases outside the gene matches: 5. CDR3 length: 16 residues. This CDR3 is CASSSRTGSSYNEQFF. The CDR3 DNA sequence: TGCGCCAGCAGCTCCCGGACAGGGAGCTCCTACAATGAGCAGTTCTTC. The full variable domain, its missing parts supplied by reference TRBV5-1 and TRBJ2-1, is KAGVTQTPRYLIKTRGQQVTLSCSPISGHRSVSWYQQTPGQGLQFLFEYFSETQRNKGNFPGRFSGRQFSNSRSEMNVSTLELGDSALYLCASSSRTGSSYNEQFFGPGTRLTVL.

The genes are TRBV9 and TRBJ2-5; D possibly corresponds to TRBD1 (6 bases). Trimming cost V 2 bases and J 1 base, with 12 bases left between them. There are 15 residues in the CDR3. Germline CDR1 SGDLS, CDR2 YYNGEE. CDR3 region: CASSVGRGLQETQYF. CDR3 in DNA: TGTGCCAGCAGCGTCGGCAGGGGCCTCCAAGAGACCCAGTACTTC.

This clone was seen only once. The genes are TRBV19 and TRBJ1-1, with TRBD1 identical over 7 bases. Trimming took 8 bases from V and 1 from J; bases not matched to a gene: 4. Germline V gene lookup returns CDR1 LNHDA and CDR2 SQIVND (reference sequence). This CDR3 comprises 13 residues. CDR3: CASLRQGNTEAFF. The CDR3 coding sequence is TGTGCCAGTTTAAGACAGGGGAACACTGAAGCTTTCTTT. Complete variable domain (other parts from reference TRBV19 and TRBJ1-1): DGGITQSPKYLFRKEGQNVTLSCEQNLNHDAMYWYRQDPGQGLRLIYYSQIVNDFQKGDIAEGYSVSREKKESFPLTVTSAQKNPTAFYLCASLRQGNTEAFFGQGTRLTVV.

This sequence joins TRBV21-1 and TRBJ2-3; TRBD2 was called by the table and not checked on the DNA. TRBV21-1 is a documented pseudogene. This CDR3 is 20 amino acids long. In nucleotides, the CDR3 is TGTGCCAGCAGCAATCAGGGACTAGCGGGAGCCCGGAAGAACACAGATACGCAGTATTTT. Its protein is CASSNQGLAGARKNTDTQYF.

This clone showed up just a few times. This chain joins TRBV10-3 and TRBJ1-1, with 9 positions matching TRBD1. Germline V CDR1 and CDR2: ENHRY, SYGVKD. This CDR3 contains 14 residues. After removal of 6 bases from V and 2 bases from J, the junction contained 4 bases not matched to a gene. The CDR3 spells CAISRTGENTEAFF. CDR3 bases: TGTGCCATCAGCCGGACAGGGGAAAACACTGAAGCTTTCTTT.

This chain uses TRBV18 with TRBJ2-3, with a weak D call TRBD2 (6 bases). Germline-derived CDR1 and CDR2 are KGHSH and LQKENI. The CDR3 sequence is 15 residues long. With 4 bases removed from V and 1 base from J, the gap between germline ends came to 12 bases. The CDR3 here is CASSRGTSRTDTQYF. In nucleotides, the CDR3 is TGTGCCAGCTCACGGGGGACTTCCCGCACAGATACGCAGTATTTT.

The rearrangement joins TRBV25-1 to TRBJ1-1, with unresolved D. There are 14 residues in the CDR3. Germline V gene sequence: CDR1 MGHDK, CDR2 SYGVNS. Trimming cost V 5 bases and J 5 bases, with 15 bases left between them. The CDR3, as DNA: TGTGCCAGCAGTTCCCGGGTGAGTTGGACTGAAGCTTTCTTT. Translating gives CASSSRVSWTEAFF.

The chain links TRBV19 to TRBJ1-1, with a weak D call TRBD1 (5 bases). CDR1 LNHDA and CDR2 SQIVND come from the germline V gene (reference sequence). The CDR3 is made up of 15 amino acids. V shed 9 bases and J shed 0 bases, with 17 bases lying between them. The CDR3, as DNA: TGTGCCAGCCGGTTCGGGGGTTTAATGAACACTGAAGCTTTCTTT. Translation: CASRFGGLMNTEAFF.